The T cell receptor (beta chain) described here comes from a study of cytomegalovirus exposure and HLA in healthy donors. As regards this clone: The target antigen is unknown.

Broader study findings: When a later analysis compared HLA-associated TCR beta chains with equally common others, the HLA-associated chains turned out to be more clonally expanded and to have lower generation probabilities. V- and J-gene trimming in TCR beta was tied to a missense DCLRE1C variant by an analysis performed later.

Germline-derived CDR1 and CDR2 are SGHDT and YYEEEE. The V end lost 6 bases, the J end lost 7 bases, and 25 bases lay between the germline ends. The CDR3 is 16 amino acids. The PCR made use of 60 Vbeta and 13 Jbeta primers. Repertoires were generated with immunoSEQ multiplex PCR, while TCRdb's copy carries only in-frame clones and drops some. The sample gives about 140,000 clones, approximately 80% of which show up once; about 3.1% is in the top ten. Participants comprised healthy donors of bone marrow. The sample taken for sequencing was PBMCs. This rearrangement joins TRBV5-6 to TRBJ1-1; D gene uncertain. The TCR originated in a man aged 40-55 years in good health and CMV-seronegative. The CDR3 DNA is TGTGCCAGCACCCCCACCGAGGCCCCCAGTAGGAATGAAGCTTTCTTT. Protein product: CASTPTEAPSRNEAFF.